This T cell receptor beta chain was sequenced for a study of identical twins. General study points: Alpha sequences that were out-of-frame and twin-shared showed an excess of low generation probability.

Of note for this clonotype: Its antigen is as yet unknown.

TCRdb reanalysed the 5' RACE reads using MiXCR and keeps one entry per CDR3 protein. There are around 490,000 distinct CDR3 sequences in the sample; approximately 20% occur only once, and 0.48% lies in the top ten. In addition, the sample was reused for a study of yellow fever vaccine responses in identical twins.

This clonotype was sampled from a woman between 18 and 29 years old in good health. Specimen: CD4+ T cells sorted from blood.

CDR3 nucleotides: TGTGCCAGCAGTCCGACTAGCGGGGCCTCCTACAATGAGCAGTTCTTC. Translating gives CASSPTSGASYNEQFF. The V gene is TRBV12-3 or TRBV12-4, the J gene TRBJ2-1; 11 bases align to TRBD2. V was pared by 5 bases and J by 0 bases, with 3 bases of the junction left unmatched. This CDR3 comprises 16 residues.